This T cell receptor (beta chain) emerged from a study of blood T cells in healthy people across ages. This clonotype was counted only a few times. V lost 4 bases, J lost 5 bases, and 13 bases lay in between. Germline V gene lookup returns CDR1 SGHKS and CDR2 YYEKEE (reference sequence). The CDR3 covers 13 residues. It was with a sample-barcoded 5' primer and a J-beta primer mix that a second PCR of about 7 to 12 cycles was run. TCRdb ran MiXCR on the 5' RACE reads and lists one entry per CDR3 protein. Of fewer than 1,000,000 distinct CDR3 sequences listed, under 45% were seen once; the top ten hold approximately 19%. Healthy Caucasian individuals from Russia aged roughly 6 to 90 served as donors. At least 6 micrograms of total RNA were extracted per sample.

Sample: blood. The chain couples TRBV5-5 to TRBJ2-7; D may be TRBD2 (6 bases). The receptor's source is a man between 60 and 70 years old in good health. The CDR3 sequence is CASSISRGNEQYF. In DNA form, the CDR3 reads TGTGCCAGCAGCATATCCCGGGGGAACGAGCAGTACTTC.